The T cell receptor beta chain under discussion was sequenced for a study of cytomegalovirus exposure and HLA in healthy donors. A multiplex PCR was run with 60 Vbeta primers and 13 Jbeta primers. Clones were sequenced by immunoSEQ multiplex PCR, and TCRdb holds only the in-frame ones, with some missing. The data contain more than 150,000 clones, more than 70% of them singletons. Germline V CDR1 and CDR2: SNHLY, FYNNEI. The CDR3 runs to 15 residues. V shed 5 bases, J shed 2 bases, and the junction held 5 bases outside the gene matches. Study-wide results and caveats: Being productive about 90% or about 30% of the time was typical of most TCR beta V segments in an earlier analysis. A later analysis revealed that TCR association rates differed between HLA loci, peaking at DRB1 and bottoming out at HLA-C.

Concerning this clone itself: Its antigen is as yet unknown.

The chain combines TRBV2 with TRBJ1-5, with 8 bases identical to TRBD1. Input material: PBMCs. The source of this sequence is a woman between 40 and 50 years old in good health and CMV-seropositive. CDR3 sequence reads: CASSIRDRRNQPQHF. The CDR3 coding sequence is TGTGCCAGCAGTATCCGGGACAGGCGCAATCAGCCCCAGCATTTT.